Presented here are 24 T cell receptor beta chains from one specimen sequenced in a study of CD8+ T cells in alopecia areata. RNA, once extracted, was reverse transcribed into cDNA for use as the sequencing template. The method was immunoSEQ multiplex PCR; TCRdb's version includes in-frame clones alone and lacks a portion of them. In the table there are fewer than 150,000 clones, 80% to 90% of which are singletons. As for treatment: oral pan-JAK inhibitor, 5-10 mg twice daily. The sequencing here drew on CD8+ T cells sorted from blood, taken at week 4, from a patient treated with tofacitinib. The source of these receptors is a human donor with alopecia areata.

The chain combines TRBV5-1 with TRBJ2-7, with D perhaps matching TRBD1 or TRBD2 (5 bases each). In germline, CDR1 is SGHRS, CDR2 YFSETQ. This CDR3 spans 14 amino acids. Trimming removed 0 bases from V and 5 bases from J, with 12 bases in between. CDR3 protein: CASSLGEGTDEQYF. CDR3 sequence (DNA): TGCGCCAGCAGCTTGGGCGAGGGGACCGACGAGCAGTACTTC.

V is TRBV13 and J is TRBJ2-7; unclear D gene. V lost 2 bases to trimming and J lost 5 bases, with 13 bases between them. The germline gives CDR1 PRHDT, CDR2 FYEKMQ (reference sequence). The CDR3 runs to 14 residues. CDR3 coding DNA: TGTGCCAGCAGCTTACCGTTGGCCCGCGACGAGCAGTACTTC. Encoded protein: CASSLPLARDEQYF.

V is TRBV4-1 and J is TRBJ1-6, with a tentative D call TRBD1 (5 bases). V shed 4 bases and J shed 8 bases, with 9 bases lying between them. The germline V gene encodes CDR1 MGHRA and CDR2 YSYEKL. This CDR3 has 13 amino acids. CDR3 DNA: TGCGCCAGCAGCCCAACAGGTGATTCACCCCTCCACTTT. This translates into CASSPTGDSPLHF.

The chain has TRBV6-5 and TRBJ2-7; D possibly uses TRBD1 or TRBD2 (5 bases each). CDR3 length: 15 amino acids. V was clipped by 3 bases and J by 4 bases, with 16 bases between them. Germline V gene data show CDR1 as MNHEY and CDR2 as SVGAGI. The CDR3 reads CASSYGAGPAYEQYF. The DNA for the CDR3 is TGTGCCAGCAGTTATGGGGCGGGCCCGGCATACGAGCAGTACTTC.

The rearrangement uses TRBV27 and TRBJ2-7; 8 nucleotides align to TRBD2. Germline values: CDR1 MNHEY, CDR2 SMNVEV (reference sequence). The CDR3 contains 16 residues. V lost 1 base to trimming and J lost 0 bases; unmatched junction nucleotides: 5. CDR3 amino acids: CASSLLGSGTSYEQYF. The DNA of the CDR3 is TGTGCCAGCAGTTTATTGGGTAGCGGGACCTCCTACGAGCAGTACTTC.

This clone has a single count. The CDR3 reads CAWSGGFSYEQYF. DNA for the CDR3: TGTGCCTGGAGTGGGGGCTTCTCCTACGAGCAGTACTTC. This sequence joins TRBV30 and TRBJ2-7; perhaps TRBD1 as D (5 bases). CDR3 length: 13 amino acids. Trimming took 1 base from V and 0 from J, leaving 7 bases between them. From germline, CDR1 is GTSNPN and CDR2 SVGIG (reference sequence). Together with reference TRBV30 and TRBJ2-7, the CDR3 gives the full variable domain: SQTIHQWPATLVQPVGSPLSLECTVEGTSNPNLYWYRQAAGRGLQLLFYSVGIGQISSEVPQNLSASRPQDRQFILSSKKLLLSDSGFYLCAWSGGFSYEQYFGPGTRLTVT.

V gene TRBV4-1 combines with J gene TRBJ1-1, with no clear D. Trimming took 0 bases from V and 0 from J, leaving 5 bases between them. This CDR3 spans 14 amino acids. Germline values: CDR1 MGHRA, CDR2 YSYEKL. CDR3 loop: CASSQDGMNTEAFF. The CDR3 DNA follows: TGCGCCAGCAGCCAAGACGGAATGAACACTGAAGCTTTCTTT.

The V and J genes are TRBV29-1 and TRBJ2-1; D may match TRBD1 or TRBD2 (5 bases each). V was shortened by 3 bases and J by 6 bases, with 12 bases between the two germline ends. The CDR3 is 13 residues long. Germline CDR1 is SQVTM and CDR2 is ANQGSEA. Written as DNA, the CDR3 is TGCAGCGTTGACCCGGGGCCGAGCAATGAGCAGTTCTTC. Encoded protein: CSVDPGPSNEQFF.

The V call is TRBV7-9, the J call TRBJ1-2; the match to TRBD1 covers 8 bases. The CDR3 has 15 residues. Germline loops: CDR1 SEHNR, CDR2 FQNEAQ (reference sequence). The ends lost 4 bases at V and 7 bases at J; junction bases unmatched: 11. CDR3 bases: TGTGCCAGCAGCTCCCGGGGACAGGTCTTTTTTGGCTACACCTTC. This codes for CASSSRGQVFFGYTF.

The chain joins TRBV7-9 to TRBJ2-7; 9 bases line up with TRBD1. There are 15 residues in the CDR3. The germline gives CDR1 SEHNR, CDR2 FQNEAQ (reference sequence). Trimming at V came to 1 base and at J to 4 bases, leaving 5 bases not matched to a gene. The CDR3, as DNA: TGTGCCAGCAGCTTAGTCGGACAGGGGTTGTACGAGCAGTACTTC. Translating gives CASSLVGQGLYEQYF.

The chain couples TRBV7-9 to TRBJ1-2; D unclear. Germline V gives CDR1 SEHNR, CDR2 FQNEAQ (reference sequence). CDR3 size: 12 residues. The V and J ends lost 6 bases and 13 bases respectively, with 18 bases between them. The chain's CDR3 is CASRGRDPASTF. The CDR3 DNA sequence: TGTGCCAGCAGGGGGAGAGACCCCGCCTCCACCTTC. Full variable domain (missing parts from reference TRBV7-9 and TRBJ1-2): DTGVSQNPRHKITKRGQNVTFRCDPISEHNRLYWYRQTLGQGPEFLTYFQNEAQLEKSRLLSDRFSAERPKGSFSTLEIQRTEQGDSAMYLCASRGRDPASTFGSGTRLTVV.

This chain joins TRBV27 and TRBJ2-3, with a weak D call TRBD2 (7 bases). The CDR3 has 14 amino acids. The germline gives CDR1 MNHEY, CDR2 SMNVEV (reference sequence). V lost 2 bases, J lost 5 bases, and 11 bases lay in between. The CDR3 coding sequence is TGTGCCAGCAGTTTAGGGGGGGGCCTAGATACGCAGTATTTT. Protein product: CASSLGGGLDTQYF.

This clone was seen just once. This chain uses TRBV29-1 with TRBJ1-3; weak D call: TRBD1 (6 bases). V was trimmed by 5 bases and J by 2 bases, leaving 16 bases between them. CDR1 is SQVTM, CDR2 ANQGSEA, per germline. The CDR3 length is 15 residues. The CDR3 region is CSVLDSRSTGNTIYF. The CDR3 DNA sequence: TGCAGCGTTCTGGACAGCCGATCCACTGGAAACACCATATATTTT. The full variable domain, completed using reference TRBV29-1 and TRBJ1-3, is SAVISQKPSRDICQRGTSLTIQCQVDSQVTMMFWYRQQPGQSLTLIATANQGSEATYESGFVIDKFPISRPNLTFSTLTVSNMSPEDSSIYLCSVLDSRSTGNTIYFGEGSWLTVV.

The rearrangement links TRBV5-5 to TRBJ2-7; tentatively, D is TRBD2 (5 bases). The CDR3 sequence is 14 residues long. CDR1 is SGHKS and CDR2 is YYEKEE in the germline V gene (reference sequence). The V and J ends lost 0 bases and 2 bases respectively, with 9 bases between them. CDR3 in amino acids: CASSLGVGTYEQYF. Written as DNA, the CDR3 is TGTGCCAGCAGCTTGGGAGTCGGGACCTACGAGCAGTACTTC.

This chain uses TRBV7-2 with TRBJ2-7, with TRBD1 matching 10 bases. V lost 7 bases, J lost 6 bases, and 9 bases stayed unmatched. In germline, CDR1 is SGHTA, CDR2 FQGNSA. CDR3 length equals 14 residues. This chain's CDR3 is CASIRQGAAIEQYF. Written as DNA, the CDR3 is TGTGCCAGCATCCGACAGGGGGCCGCGATCGAGCAGTACTTC.

The genes are TRBV10-2 and TRBJ1-5; D not certain. The germline V and J ends were trimmed by 5 bases and 4 bases, with 9 bases remaining between them. Per germline, CDR1 WSHSY and CDR2 SAAADI. The CDR3 consists of 13 residues. CDR3 amino acids: CASSHPSNQPQHF. CDR3 DNA: TGCGCCAGCAGTCACCCCTCAAATCAGCCCCAGCATTTT.

The chain uses TRBV4-3 and TRBJ2-3, with a tentative D call TRBD2 (5 bases). CDR1 and CDR2 from the germline V gene are LGHNA and YSLEER. V was pared by 0 bases and J by 10 bases, with 11 bases between. The CDR3 is made up of 13 amino acids. The CDR3 region is CASSQERVEAQYF. The DNA of the CDR3 is TGCGCCAGCAGCCAAGAGAGGGTGGAGGCGCAGTATTTT.

This clone was seen only once. CDR3 bases: TGTGCCAGCAGCCCAGCGGGGGACAATGAGCAGTTCTTC. It specifies CASSPAGDNEQFF. The chain links TRBV7-8 to TRBJ2-1, with TRBD2 matching over 8 bases. The CDR3 runs to 13 residues. The trim removed 5 bases at V and 5 bases at J, leaving 2 bases unmatched. The V gene's germline CDR1 is SGHVS and CDR2 FQNEAQ.

J is TRBJ2-3 and V is TRBV5-1; D may be TRBD1 (5 bases). V was clipped by 3 bases and J by 2 bases, with 13 bases between them. Germline V gene sequence: CDR1 SGHRS, CDR2 YFSETQ. The length of the CDR3 is 15 residues. The CDR3 sequence is CASSYRQRLTDTQYF. CDR3 DNA: TGCGCCAGCAGCTACAGACAGAGACTCACAGATACGCAGTATTTT.

The chain links TRBV7-9 to TRBJ2-2; TRBD1 agrees at 9 bases. This CDR3 is built from 14 residues. Germline assignment: CDR1 SEHNR and CDR2 FQNEAQ (reference sequence). Unmatched junction bases numbered 3, after V lost 4 bases and J lost 6 bases. The CDR3 nucleotides read TGTGCCAGCAGCTCCGGACAGGGGTCCGGGGAGCTGTTTTTT. The encoded protein is CASSSGQGSGELFF.

The rearrangement uses TRBV25-1 and TRBJ2-7; possibly TRBD2 for D (5 bases). The CDR3 extends over 14 amino acids. Deletions cut 10 bases from V and 1 base from J, with 17 bases between. The V gene's germline CDR1 is MGHDK and CDR2 SYGVNS. Here the CDR3 DNA reads TGTGCCACCTCGACGGGAAGGTTTTCCTACGAGCAGTACTTC. Residues: CATSTGRFSYEQYF.

The chain couples TRBV29-1 to TRBJ2-5, with TRBD2 identical over 14 bases. Per the germline V gene, CDR1 is SQVTM and CDR2 is ANQGSEA. The V gene end was trimmed by 6 bases and the J gene end by 2 bases; junction bases not matched to a gene: 8. The CDR3 has 16 residues. CDR3 loop: CSVSGTSGGDQETQYF. For the CDR3, the DNA is TGCAGCGTCTCCGGGACTAGCGGGGGAGATCAAGAGACCCAGTACTTC. Complete variable domain (other parts from reference TRBV29-1 and TRBJ2-5): SAVISQKPSRDICQRGTSLTIQCQVDSQVTMMFWYRQQPGQSLTLIATANQGSEATYESGFVIDKFPISRPNLTFSTLTVSNMSPEDSSIYLCSVSGTSGGDQETQYFGPGTRLLVL.

The chain employs TRBV9 and TRBJ2-1; 7 bases line up with TRBD2. In germline, CDR1 is SGDLS, CDR2 YYNGEE. The length of the CDR3 is 13 residues. V was clipped by 3 bases and J by 10 bases; unmatched bases: 7. The CDR3 spells CASSAPGGGEQFF. CDR3 nucleotides: TGTGCCAGCAGCGCCCCGGGAGGTGGAGAGCAGTTCTTC.

This clone was picked up a small number of times. The chain joins TRBV30 to TRBJ1-1; possible D gene TRBD1, 6 bases. Between the trimmed V and J ends, which lost 5 bases and 3 bases, there was a span of 10 bases. The CDR3 has 12 residues. The V gene's germline CDR1 is GTSNPN and CDR2 SVGIG (reference sequence). The CDR3 here is CAWSDSDTEAFF. The CDR3 DNA reads TGTGCCTGGTCGGACAGCGACACTGAAGCTTTCTTT. Full variable domain (rest looked up from reference TRBV30 and TRBJ1-1): SQTIHQWPATLVQPVGSPLSLECTVEGTSNPNLYWYRQAAGRGLQLLFYSVGIGQISSEVPQNLSASRPQDRQFILSSKKLLLSDSGFYLCAWSDSDTEAFFGQGTRLTVV.